Shown below are 19 T cell receptor beta chains from a single sample sequenced in a study of T-cell reconstitution after alpha-beta-depleted transplantation in children (TCRdb year 2016). Libraries were constructed by PCR. The instrument given in TCRdb is Illumina HiSeq 2500. TCR library preparation used molecular barcoding, with unique molecular identifiers applied to normalize quantification of the TCRbeta repertoire. TCRdb took the public reads, trimmed them with fastp at Q25, ran MiXCR for clone calling and kept in-frame beta chains. Rows matching on CDR3 protein sequence are summarized as one entry with the most common DNA and genes. This sample comprises fewer than 550,000 distinct CDR3 sequences, 15% to 20% of them detected only once. The ten largest clones represent over 25% of the sample. The treatment or condition label corresponds to: allogeneic hematopoietic cell transplantation with graft depleted of TCRalphabeta T cells and CD19 B cells.

The specimen was PBMCs, mostly from graft donor cells, collected 360 days after TCRalphabeta/CD19-depleted stem cell transplant. The receptors were sampled from a boy under three years old who had a stem cell transplant for Wiskott-Aldrich syndrome, so the T cells may come from the graft donor.

The chain combines TRBV18 with TRBJ2-2, with D perhaps TRBD1 or TRBD2 (6 bases each). The CDR3 is 16 residues long. Trimming removed 0 bases at V and 5 bases at J, with 13 bases between. The germline CDR1 and CDR2 sequences are KGHSH and LQKENI. The CDR3 reads CASSPPGTGRTGELFF. The CDR3 DNA reads TGTGCCAGCTCACCACCTGGAACAGGGAGGACCGGGGAGCTGTTTTTT.

The J gene is TRBJ2-6, the V gene TRBV18, with 9 bases matching TRBD1. The CDR3 is made up of 19 amino acids. V shed 4 bases and J 0 bases; nucleotides not matched to a gene: 10. Germline assignment: CDR1 KGHSH and CDR2 LQKENI. DNA for the CDR3: TGTGCCAGCTCACTCATCCCGGACAGGGGCCCCTCTGGGGCCAACGTCCTGACTTTC. Encoded protein: CASSLIPDRGPSGANVLTF.

The sample holds a few counts of this clonotype. The chain has TRBV15 and TRBJ2-5; D unclear. This CDR3 region has 12 residues. V shed 6 bases and J shed 4 bases, with 9 bases lying between them. Germline V gene data show CDR1 as LNHNV and CDR2 as YYDKDF (reference sequence). Here the CDR3 reads CATRATLETQYF. The DNA of the CDR3 is TGTGCCACCAGAGCCACATTAGAGACCCAGTACTTC.

Only a few counts were recorded for this clonotype. The rearrangement joins TRBV5-1 to TRBJ2-3; D is undetermined. There are 17 residues in the CDR3. The germline CDR1 and CDR2 sequences are SGHRS and YFSETQ. V lost 1 base and J lost 2, with 17 bases in between. The CDR3, as DNA: TGCGCCAGCAGCTTGTTGGGTTATCCAGCGATCACAGATACGCAGTATTTT. It is translated as CASSLLGYPAITDTQYF. Full variable domain (outside the CDR3, taken from reference TRBV5-1 and TRBJ2-3): KAGVTQTPRYLIKTRGQQVTLSCSPISGHRSVSWYQQTPGQGLQFLFEYFSETQRNKGNFPGRFSGRQFSNSRSEMNVSTLELGDSALYLCASSLLGYPAITDTQYFGPGTRLTVL.

This clonotype occurred a few times. V usage is TRBV20-1 and J usage is TRBJ2-7, with D perhaps TRBD1 (6 bases). The germline V gene encodes CDR1 DFQATT and CDR2 SNEGSKA (reference sequence). Trimming stripped 4 bases from V and 4 bases from J, with 11 bases between. This CDR3 is 12 amino acids long. The DNA of the CDR3 is TGCAGTGCTACGGGACAAGCATACGAGCAGTACTTC. It encodes CSATGQAYEQYF.

V is TRBV11-3 and J is TRBJ2-3; D unclear. Germline V gene sequence: CDR1 SGHNT, CDR2 YENEEA. The CDR3 covers 14 residues. The V end was cut by 0 bases, the J end by 4 bases, with 8 bases between. CDR3 amino acids: CASSLDPHADTQYF. CDR3 DNA sequence: TGTGCCAGCAGCTTAGACCCACACGCAGATACGCAGTATTTT.

This clonotype was counted between two and nine times. The chain employs TRBV6-1 and TRBJ2-5, with TRBD1 matching 8 bases. The CDR3 has 16 residues. The germline V gene has CDR1 MNHNS and CDR2 SASEGT. Trimming removed 6 bases from V and 5 bases from J; junction bases left unmatched: 14. The CDR3 nucleotides read TGTGCCAGCAGCCGAACCCGGGACAGGAAGTATGAGACCCAGTACTTC. Its protein product is CASSRTRDRKYETQYF.

This clonotype has more than one count but fewer than ten. V is TRBV20-1 and J is TRBJ2-1; the match to TRBD2 covers 8 bases. The junction had 2 bases not matched to a gene; V was cut back by 3 bases and J by 4 bases. This CDR3 spans 13 amino acids. The germline CDR1 and CDR2 sequences are DFQATT and SNEGSKA (reference sequence). The CDR3 DNA reads as TGCAGTGCTAGCGGGAGGGCGTACAATGAGCAGTTCTTC. Amino acids: CSASGRAYNEQFF.

The sample holds a few counts of this clonotype. The chain couples TRBV5-6 to TRBJ2-3; D call uncertain. Germline V gene sequence: CDR1 SGHDT, CDR2 YYEEEE. This CDR3 spans 16 amino acids. V shed 6 bases and J shed 1 base, with 18 bases lying between them. The CDR3 DNA sequence: TGTGCCAGCACCTTAACTCGGTCGTCAGGCACAGATACGCAGTATTTT. Translation: CASTLTRSSGTDTQYF.

This clonotype turned up a few times. The rearrangement joins TRBV9 to TRBJ2-1; possibly TRBD2 for D (5 bases). The V gene's germline CDR1 is SGDLS and CDR2 YYNGEE. This CDR3 comprises 15 residues. Between the trimmed V and J ends, which lost 0 bases and 0 bases, there was a span of 7 bases. The CDR3 is CASSVGGNSYNEQFF. CDR3 bases: TGTGCCAGCAGCGTAGGAGGGAACTCCTACAATGAGCAGTTCTTC. The full variable domain, its missing parts supplied by reference TRBV9 and TRBJ2-1, is DSGVTQTPKHLITATGQRVTLRCSPRSGDLSVYWYQQSLDQGLQFLIQYYNGEERAKGNILERFSAQQFPDLHSELNLSSLELGDSALYFCASSVGGNSYNEQFFGPGTRLTVL.

This clonotype has only a few counts. The chain joins TRBV4-1 to TRBJ1-6; 7 bases fit TRBD1. V was pared by 2 bases and J by 10 bases, with 8 bases of the junction left unmatched. CDR1 is MGHRA and CDR2 is YSYEKL in the germline V gene. CDR3 size: 15 residues. CDR3 nucleotide sequence: TGCGCCAGCAGCCAAACACAGGGGAACTACTCACCCCTCCACTTT. Its protein is CASSQTQGNYSPLHF.

The chain joins TRBV4-3 to TRBJ2-7; 11 nucleotides line up with TRBD2. The CDR3 is 15 residues long. In germline, CDR1 is LGHNA, CDR2 YSLEER. With V trimmed by 5 bases and J by 7 bases, 10 bases remained unmatched. The CDR3 sequence: CASSSRLAGNQEQYF. Here the CDR3 DNA reads TGCGCCAGCAGCTCACGACTAGCGGGAAATCAAGAGCAGTACTTC.

The chain has TRBV6-1 and TRBJ2-1; TRBD2 is a possible D gene (6 bases). The V gene's germline CDR1 is MNHNS and CDR2 SASEGT. V lost 8 bases and J 5 bases, leaving 16 bases between the germline ends. The CDR3 length is 14 residues. For the CDR3, the DNA is TGTGCCAGCTCAGTAGGACTACCAAACAATGAGCAGTTCTTC. Protein product: CASSVGLPNNEQFF.

This clonotype has a handful of counts. The chain joins TRBV6-2 or TRBV6-3 to TRBJ2-5; D not certain. This CDR3 has 12 residues. The germline V gene encodes CDR1 MNHEY and CDR2 SVGEGT. The ends were cut back, 2 bases at V and 4 bases at J, with 5 bases in the middle. Written as DNA, the CDR3 is TGTGCCAGCAGTTACCAGCTAGAGACCCAGTACTTC. Translation: CASSYQLETQYF.

CDR3 in DNA: TGTGCCAGCAGTGAAGGGAACAATCAGCCCCAGCATTTT. Protein product: CASSEGNNQPQHF. The chain is built from TRBV6-1 and TRBJ1-5; D is uncertain. V gave up 1 base and J gave up 3 bases, with 4 bases separating them. CDR1 and CDR2 from the germline V gene are MNHNS and SASEGT. The CDR3 loop spans 13 amino acids.

The chain recombines TRBV7-2 with TRBJ2-2, with D perhaps assigned TRBD1 or TRBD2 (7 bases each). The germline V gene has CDR1 SGHTA and CDR2 FQGNSA. The CDR3 has 15 residues. Trimming removed 5 bases at V and 6 bases at J, with 16 bases between. Written as DNA, the CDR3 is TGTGCCAGCAGCAATCGACAGGGAGGGGCCGGGGAGCTGTTTTTT. Residues: CASSNRQGGAGELFF.

This chain connects TRBV7-2 to TRBJ1-2, with D hard to call. Germline V gene data show CDR1 as SGHTA and CDR2 as FQGNSA. V was shortened by 3 bases and J by 6 bases, with 11 bases between the two germline ends. The CDR3 is 13 amino acids. The CDR3 is CASSFYVSDGYTF. In DNA form, the CDR3 reads TGTGCCAGCAGCTTCTATGTCAGCGATGGCTACACCTTC. The variable domain in full, with the rest retrieved from reference TRBV7-2 and TRBJ1-2, is GAGVSQSPSNKVTEKGKDVELRCDPISGHTALYWYRQSLGQGLEFLIYFQGNSAPDKSGLPSDRFSAERTGGSVSTLTIQRTQQEDSAVYLCASSFYVSDGYTFGSGTRLTVV.

This clonotype was picked up a small number of times. CDR3 sequence (DNA): TGTGCCAGCTCACCTACCATGGATGCCTACAATGAGCAGTTCTTC. This gives the protein CASSPTMDAYNEQFF. The J gene is TRBJ2-1, the V gene TRBV18; D is unclear. V lost 3 bases and J lost 2, with 11 bases in between. Germline assignment: CDR1 KGHSH and CDR2 LQKENI. The CDR3 contains 15 residues.

This clonotype was counted a few times. At one end, the junction sequence differs from germline, possibly due to a read error. The chain links TRBV3-1 to TRBJ2-1; 11 positions agree with TRBD2. The CDR3 totals 16 residues. CDR1 is LGHDT, CDR2 YNNKEL, per germline (reference sequence). The CDR3 DNA follows: TGTGCTAGCAGCCAGCCCGGGACTAGCGGTTACAATGAGCAGTTCTTC. This codes for CASSQPGTSGYNEQFF.